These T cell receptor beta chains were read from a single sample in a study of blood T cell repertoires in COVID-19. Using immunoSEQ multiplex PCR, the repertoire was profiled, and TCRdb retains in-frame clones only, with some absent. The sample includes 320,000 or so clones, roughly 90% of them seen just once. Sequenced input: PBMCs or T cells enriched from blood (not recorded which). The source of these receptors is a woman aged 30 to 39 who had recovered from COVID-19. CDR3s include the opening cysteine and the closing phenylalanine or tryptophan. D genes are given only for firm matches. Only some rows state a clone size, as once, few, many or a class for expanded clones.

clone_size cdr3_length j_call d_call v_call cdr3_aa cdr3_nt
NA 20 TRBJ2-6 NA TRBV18 CASSLVGPGSRFSGANVLTF TGTGCCAGCTCACTCGTAGGTCCCGGGAGTCGGTTCTCTGGGGCCAACGTCCTGACTTTC
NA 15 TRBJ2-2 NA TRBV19 CASSIPGANTGELFF TGTGCCAGTAGTATTCCGGGGGCGAACACCGGGGAGCTGTTTTTT
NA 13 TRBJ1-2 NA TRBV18 CASSPPQGYGYTF TGTGCCAGCTCACCACCGCAGGGCTATGGCTACACCTTC
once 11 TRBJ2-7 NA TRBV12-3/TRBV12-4 CASASSYEQYF TGTGCCAGCGCTAGCTCCTACGAGCAGTACTTC
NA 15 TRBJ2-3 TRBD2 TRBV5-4 CASSPTSGPRDTQYF TGTGCCAGCAGCCCGACTAGCGGGCCCAGGGATACGCAGTATTTT
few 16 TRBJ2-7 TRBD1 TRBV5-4 CASSWTGTGNSYEQYF TGTGCCAGCAGCTGGACCGGGACAGGGAATTCCTACGAGCAGTACTTC
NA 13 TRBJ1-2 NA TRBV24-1 CATSDGDGYGYTF TGTGCCACCAGTGACGGGGATGGCTATGGCTACACCTTC
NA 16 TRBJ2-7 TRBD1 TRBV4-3 CASSQWGARGRCEQYF TGCGCCAGCAGCCAGTGGGGGGCCAGGGGGCGATGCGAGCAGTACTTC
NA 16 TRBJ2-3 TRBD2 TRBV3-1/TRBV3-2 CASSQGLAGATDTQYF TGTGCCAGCAGCCAAGGGCTAGCGGGGGCAACAGATACGCAGTATTTT
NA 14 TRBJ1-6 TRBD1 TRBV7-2 CASSWDRGNSPLHF TGTGCCAGCAGCTGGGACAGGGGTAATTCACCCCTCCACTTT
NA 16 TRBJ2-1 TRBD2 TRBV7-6 CASSASSGGSYNEQFF TGTGCCAGCAGCGCGAGTAGCGGGGGTTCGTACAATGAGCAGTTCTTC
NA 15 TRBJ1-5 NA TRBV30 CAWSGGTTSNQPQHF TGTGCCTGGAGTGGAGGCACTACCTCCAATCAGCCCCAGCATTTT
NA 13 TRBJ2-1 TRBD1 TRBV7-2 CASSQDRSNEQFF TGTGCCAGCAGTCAGGACAGGTCCAATGAGCAGTTCTTC
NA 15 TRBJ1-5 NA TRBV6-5 CASSKSRVSNQPQHF TGTGCCAGCAGTAAATCCAGGGTTAGCAATCAGCCCCAGCATTTT
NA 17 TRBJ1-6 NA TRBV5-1 CASSSGLSGPGNSPLHF TGCGCCAGCAGCTCGGGCCTCTCAGGGCCTGGGAATTCACCCCTCCACTTT
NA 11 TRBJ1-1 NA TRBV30 CAWRGGVEAFF TGTGCCTGGAGGGGGGGGGTTGAAGCTTTCTTT
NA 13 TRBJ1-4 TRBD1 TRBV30 CACRTGWDEKLFF TGTGCCTGCCGGACAGGGTGGGATGAAAAACTGTTTTTT
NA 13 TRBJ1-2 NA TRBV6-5 CASRRGFNYGYTF TGTGCCAGCAGGAGAGGGTTCAACTATGGCTACACCTTC
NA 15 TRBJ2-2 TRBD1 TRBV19 CASSIVAGGTGELFF TGTGCCAGTAGTATAGTGGCAGGGGGTACCGGGGAGCTGTTTTTT
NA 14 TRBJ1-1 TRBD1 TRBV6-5 CASSRQGPHIEAFF TGTGCCAGCAGCCGACAGGGTCCTCATATTGAAGCTTTCTTT
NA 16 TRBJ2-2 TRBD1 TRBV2 CASSEKGQGGAGELFF TGTGCCAGCAGTGAAAAAGGACAGGGGGGGGCCGGGGAGCTGTTTTTT
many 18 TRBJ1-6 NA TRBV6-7 CASSYSPRPGRNNSPLHF TGTGCCAGCAGTTACTCCCCCCGTCCGGGTAGGAATAATTCACCCCTCCACTTT
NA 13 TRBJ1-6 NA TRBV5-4 CASSLGQGTPLHF TGTGCCAGCAGCTTGGGCCAGGGCACACCCCTCCACTTT
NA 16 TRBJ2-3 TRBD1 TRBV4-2 CASSSTTGQGFDTQYF TGTGCCAGCAGTTCAACTACGGGACAGGGCTTTGATACGCAGTATTTT
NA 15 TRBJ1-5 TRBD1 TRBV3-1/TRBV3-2 CASSQDRGYNQPQHF TGTGCCAGCAGCCAGGACAGGGGCTACAATCAGCCCCAGCATTTT
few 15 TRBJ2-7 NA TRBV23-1 CASSHERVSSYEQYF TGCGCCAGCAGTCACGAACGGGTGAGCTCCTACGAGCAGTACTTC
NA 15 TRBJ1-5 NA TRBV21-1 CASSTWDSVNQPQHF TGTGCCAGCAGCACCTGGGACTCCGTCAATCAGCCCCAGCATTTT
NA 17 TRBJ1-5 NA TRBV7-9 CASSLGPGLYSNQPQHF TGTGCCAGCAGCTTAGGTCCAGGATTATATAGCAATCAGCCCCAGCATTTT
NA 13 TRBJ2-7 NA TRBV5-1 CASSLGPTYEQYF TGCGCCAGCAGCTTGGGTCCTACCTACGAGCAGTACTTC
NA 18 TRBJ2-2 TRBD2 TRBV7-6 CASSRRQWGTTDTGELFF TGTGCCAGCAGCAGGCGGCAGTGGGGGACTACGGACACCGGGGAGCTGTTTTTT
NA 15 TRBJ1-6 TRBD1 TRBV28 CASSLSDRGRSPLHF TGTGCCAGCAGTTTATCGGACAGGGGGCGATCACCCCTCCACTTT
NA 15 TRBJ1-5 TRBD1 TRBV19 CASSPTGGSNQPQHF TGTGCCAGTAGTCCGACAGGGGGTAGCAATCAGCCCCAGCATTTT
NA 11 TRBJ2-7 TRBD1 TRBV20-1 CSARDRQGVYF TGCAGTGCTAGAGATCGACAGGGCGTGTACTTC
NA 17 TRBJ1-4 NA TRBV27 CASSLYSVRATNEKLFF TGTGCCAGCAGTTTGTACTCCGTGAGAGCAACTAATGAAAAACTGTTTTTT
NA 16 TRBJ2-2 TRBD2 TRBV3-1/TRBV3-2 CASSQGLAGLTGELFF TGTGCCAGCAGCCAGGGGCTAGCGGGGCTCACCGGGGAGCTGTTTTTT
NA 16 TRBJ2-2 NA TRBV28 CASSPNLRVRTGELFF TGTGCCAGCAGTCCGAACCTCAGGGTCCGAACCGGGGAGCTGTTTTTT
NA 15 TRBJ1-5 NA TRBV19 CASSVGRGAGQPQHF TGTGCCAGTAGTGTGGGCAGGGGCGCCGGGCAGCCCCAGCATTTT
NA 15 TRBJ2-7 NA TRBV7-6 CASSLLTGQGYEQYF TGTGCCAGCAGCTTGTTAACGGGGCAGGGGTACGAGCAGTACTTC
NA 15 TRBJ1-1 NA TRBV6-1 CASSDVPQGNTEAFF TGTGCCAGCAGTGATGTACCACAGGGTAACACTGAAGCTTTCTTT
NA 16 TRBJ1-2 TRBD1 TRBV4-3 CASSQTGTGRNYGYTF TGCGCCAGCAGCCAGACCGGGACAGGTCGCAACTATGGCTACACCTTC
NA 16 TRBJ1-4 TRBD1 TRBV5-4 CASSLAGGRANEKLFF TGTGCCAGCAGCTTGGCAGGGGGCCGAGCTAATGAAAAACTGTTTTTT
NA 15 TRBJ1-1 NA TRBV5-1 CASSLNLPGNTEAFF TGCGCCAGCAGCTTGAACCTCCCGGGGAACACTGAAGCTTTCTTT
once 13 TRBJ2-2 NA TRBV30 CAWSRGFGGELFF TGTGCCTGGAGTAGGGGATTTGGAGGGGAGCTGTTTTTT
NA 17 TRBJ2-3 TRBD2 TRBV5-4 CASSYQTSGGRTDTQYF TGTGCCAGCAGCTACCAGACTAGCGGGGGACGCACAGATACGCAGTATTTT
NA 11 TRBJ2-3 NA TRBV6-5 CASTHTDRQYF TGTGCCAGCACCCACACGGACAGGCAGTATTTT
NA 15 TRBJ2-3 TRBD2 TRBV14 CASSLLAGAVDTQYF TGTGCCAGCAGCCTACTAGCGGGGGCTGTAGATACGCAGTATTTT
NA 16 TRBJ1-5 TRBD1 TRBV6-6 CASSYSDRGFYQPQHF TGTGCCAGCAGTTACTCGGACAGGGGTTTTTACCAGCCCCAGCATTTT
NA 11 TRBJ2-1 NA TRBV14 CASSQLYEQFF TGTGCCAGCAGCCAACTCTATGAGCAGTTCTTC